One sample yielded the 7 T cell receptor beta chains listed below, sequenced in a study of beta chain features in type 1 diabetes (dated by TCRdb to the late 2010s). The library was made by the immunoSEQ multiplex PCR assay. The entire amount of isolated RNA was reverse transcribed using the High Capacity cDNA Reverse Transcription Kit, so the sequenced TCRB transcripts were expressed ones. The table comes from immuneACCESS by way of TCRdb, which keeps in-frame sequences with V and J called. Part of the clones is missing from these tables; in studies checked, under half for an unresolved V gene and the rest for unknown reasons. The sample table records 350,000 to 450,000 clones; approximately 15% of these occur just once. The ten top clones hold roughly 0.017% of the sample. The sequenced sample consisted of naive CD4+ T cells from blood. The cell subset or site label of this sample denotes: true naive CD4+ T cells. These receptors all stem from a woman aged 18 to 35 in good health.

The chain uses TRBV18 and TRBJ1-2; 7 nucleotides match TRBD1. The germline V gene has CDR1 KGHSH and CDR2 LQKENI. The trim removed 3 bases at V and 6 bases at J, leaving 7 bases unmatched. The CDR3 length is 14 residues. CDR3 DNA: TGTGCCAGCTCACCCCCGGACAGGTTTGATGGCTACACCTTC. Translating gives CASSPPDRFDGYTF.

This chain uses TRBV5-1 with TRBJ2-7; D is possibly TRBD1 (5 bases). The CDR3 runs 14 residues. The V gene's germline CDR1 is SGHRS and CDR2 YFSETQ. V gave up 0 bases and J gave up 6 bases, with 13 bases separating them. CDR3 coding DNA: TGCGCCAGCAGCTTGGGGCAGGGTGGACGCGAGCAGTACTTC. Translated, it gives CASSLGQGGREQYF.

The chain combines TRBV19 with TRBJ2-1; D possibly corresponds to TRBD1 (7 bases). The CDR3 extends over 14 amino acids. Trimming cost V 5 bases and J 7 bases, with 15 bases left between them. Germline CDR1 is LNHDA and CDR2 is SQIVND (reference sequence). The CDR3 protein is CASSFDPGGNEQFF. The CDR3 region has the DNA TGTGCCAGTAGTTTTGACCCAGGGGGGAATGAGCAGTTCTTC.

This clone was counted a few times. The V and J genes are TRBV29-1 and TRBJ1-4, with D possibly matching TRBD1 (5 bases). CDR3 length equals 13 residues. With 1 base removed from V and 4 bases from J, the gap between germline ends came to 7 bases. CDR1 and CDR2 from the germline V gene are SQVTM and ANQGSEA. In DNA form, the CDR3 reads TGCAGCGTTGAAGGACAGCTTAATGAAAAACTGTTTTTT. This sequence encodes CSVEGQLNEKLFF.

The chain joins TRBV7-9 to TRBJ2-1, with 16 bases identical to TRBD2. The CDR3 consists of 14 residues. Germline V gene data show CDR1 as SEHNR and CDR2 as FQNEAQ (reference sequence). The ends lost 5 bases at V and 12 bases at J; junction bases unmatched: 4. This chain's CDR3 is CASSQGLAGGRQFF. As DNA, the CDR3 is TGTGCCAGCAGCCAGGGACTAGCGGGAGGGCGGCAGTTCTTC.

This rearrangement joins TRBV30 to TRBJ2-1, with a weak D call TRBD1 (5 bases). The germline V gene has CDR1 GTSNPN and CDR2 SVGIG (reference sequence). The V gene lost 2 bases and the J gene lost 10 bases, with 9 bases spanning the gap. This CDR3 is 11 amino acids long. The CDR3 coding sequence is TGTGCCTGGAGTTTCAGGACAGAGCAGTTCTTC. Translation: CAWSFRTEQFF.

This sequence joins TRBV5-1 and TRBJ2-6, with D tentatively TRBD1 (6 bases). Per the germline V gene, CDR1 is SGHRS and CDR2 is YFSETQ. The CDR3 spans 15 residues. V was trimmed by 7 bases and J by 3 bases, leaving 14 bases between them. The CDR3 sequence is CASEFSGDGANVLTF. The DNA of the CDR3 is TGCGCCAGCGAATTTTCAGGGGATGGGGCCAACGTCCTGACTTTC. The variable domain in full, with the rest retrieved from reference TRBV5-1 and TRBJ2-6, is KAGVTQTPRYLIKTRGQQVTLSCSPISGHRSVSWYQQTPGQGLQFLFEYFSETQRNKGNFPGRFSGRQFSNSRSEMNVSTLELGDSALYLCASEFSGDGANVLTFGAGSRLTVL.